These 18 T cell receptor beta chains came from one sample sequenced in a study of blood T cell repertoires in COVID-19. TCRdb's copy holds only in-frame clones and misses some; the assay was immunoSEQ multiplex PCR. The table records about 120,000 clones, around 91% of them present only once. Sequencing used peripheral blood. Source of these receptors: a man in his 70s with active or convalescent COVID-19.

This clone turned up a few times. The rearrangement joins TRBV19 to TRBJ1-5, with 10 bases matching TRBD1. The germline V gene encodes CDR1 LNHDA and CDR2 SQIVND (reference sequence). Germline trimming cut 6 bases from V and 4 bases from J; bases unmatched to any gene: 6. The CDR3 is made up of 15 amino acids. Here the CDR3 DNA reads TGTGCCAGTAGGACGGGACAGGGGAAGAATCAGCCCCAGCATTTT. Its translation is CASRTGQGKNQPQHF.

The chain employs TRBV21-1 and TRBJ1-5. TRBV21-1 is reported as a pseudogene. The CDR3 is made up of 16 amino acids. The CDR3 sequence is CASPGRTVSGNQPQHF. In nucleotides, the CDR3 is TGTGCCAGCCCGGGTCGAACCGTATCTGGCAATCAGCCCCAGCATTTT.

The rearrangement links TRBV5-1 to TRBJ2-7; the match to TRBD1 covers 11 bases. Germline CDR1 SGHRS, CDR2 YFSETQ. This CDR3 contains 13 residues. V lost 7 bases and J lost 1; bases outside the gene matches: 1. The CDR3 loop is CASGTGGSYEQYF. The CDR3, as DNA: TGCGCCAGCGGGACAGGGGGGTCCTACGAGCAGTACTTC. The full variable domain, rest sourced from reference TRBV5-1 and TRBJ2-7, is KAGVTQTPRYLIKTRGQQVTLSCSPISGHRSVSWYQQTPGQGLQFLFEYFSETQRNKGNFPGRFSGRQFSNSRSEMNVSTLELGDSALYLCASGTGGSYEQYFGPGTRLTVT.

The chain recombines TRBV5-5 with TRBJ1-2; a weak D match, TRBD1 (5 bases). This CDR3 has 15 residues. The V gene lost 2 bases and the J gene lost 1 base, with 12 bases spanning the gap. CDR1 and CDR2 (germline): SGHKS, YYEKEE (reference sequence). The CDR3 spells CASSFSTVINYGYTF. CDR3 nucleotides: TGTGCCAGCAGCTTCTCGACAGTAATTAACTATGGCTACACCTTC.

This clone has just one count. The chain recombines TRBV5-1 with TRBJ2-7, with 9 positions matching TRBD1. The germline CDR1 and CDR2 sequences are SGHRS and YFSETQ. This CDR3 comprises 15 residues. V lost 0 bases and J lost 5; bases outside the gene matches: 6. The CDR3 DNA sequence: TGCGCCAGCAGCTTGGGGGACAGGGCATTCGACGAGCAGTACTTC. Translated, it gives CASSLGDRAFDEQYF.

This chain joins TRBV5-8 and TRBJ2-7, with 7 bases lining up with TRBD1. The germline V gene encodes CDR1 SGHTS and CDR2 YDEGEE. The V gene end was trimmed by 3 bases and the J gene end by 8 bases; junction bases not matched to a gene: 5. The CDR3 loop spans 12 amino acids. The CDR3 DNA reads TGTGCCAGCAGCTGGGACAGTAATCAGCAGTACTTC. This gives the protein CASSWDSNQQYF. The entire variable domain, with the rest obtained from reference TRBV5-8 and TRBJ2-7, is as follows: EAGVTQSPTHLIKTRGQQATLRCSPISGHTSVYWYQQALGLGLQFLLWYDEGEERNRGNFPPRFSGRQFPNYSSELNVNALELEDSALYLCASSWDSNQQYFGPGTRLTVT.

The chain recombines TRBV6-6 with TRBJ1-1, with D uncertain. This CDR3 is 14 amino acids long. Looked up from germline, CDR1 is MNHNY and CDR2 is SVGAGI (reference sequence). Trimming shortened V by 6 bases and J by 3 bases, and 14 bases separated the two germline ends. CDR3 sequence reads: CASRVVGEHTEAFF. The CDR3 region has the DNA TGTGCCAGCAGGGTTGTTGGGGAGCACACTGAAGCTTTCTTT.

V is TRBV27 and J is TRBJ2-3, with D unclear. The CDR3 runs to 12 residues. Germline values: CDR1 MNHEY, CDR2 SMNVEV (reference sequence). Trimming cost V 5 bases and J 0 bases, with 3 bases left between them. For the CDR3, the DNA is TGTGCCAGCAGTCAAAGCACAGATACGCAGTATTTT. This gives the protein CASSQSTDTQYF.

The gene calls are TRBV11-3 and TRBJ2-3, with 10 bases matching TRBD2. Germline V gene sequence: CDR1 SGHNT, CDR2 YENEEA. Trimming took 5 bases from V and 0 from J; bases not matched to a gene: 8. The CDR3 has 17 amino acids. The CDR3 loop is CASSRGTSASSTDTQYF. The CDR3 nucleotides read TGTGCCAGCAGCCGCGGGACTAGCGCTTCTAGCACAGATACGCAGTATTTT.

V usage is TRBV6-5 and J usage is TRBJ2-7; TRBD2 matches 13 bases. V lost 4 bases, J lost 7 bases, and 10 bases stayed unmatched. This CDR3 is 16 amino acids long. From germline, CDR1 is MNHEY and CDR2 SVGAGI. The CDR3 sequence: CASSSRTSGSKREQYF. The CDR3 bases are TGTGCCAGCAGTTCCCGGACTAGCGGGAGTAAAAGAGAGCAGTACTTC.

The CDR3 DNA reads as TGTGCCAGCAGCCCCTTTGACAGGCCAACTAATGAAAAACTGTTTTTT. It translates to CASSPFDRPTNEKLFF. J is TRBJ1-4 and V is TRBV3-1 (or the pseudogene TRBV3-2), with D perhaps matching TRBD1 (6 bases). V was clipped by 4 bases and J by 0 bases, with 12 bases between them. The CDR3 length is 16 residues. Germline assignment: CDR1 LGHDT and CDR2 YNNKEL (reference sequence).

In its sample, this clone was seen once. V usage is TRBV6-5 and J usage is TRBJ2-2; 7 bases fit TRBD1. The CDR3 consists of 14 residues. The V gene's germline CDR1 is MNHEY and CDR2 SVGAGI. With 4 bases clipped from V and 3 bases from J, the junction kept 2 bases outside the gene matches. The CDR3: CASSLDRDTGELFF. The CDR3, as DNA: TGTGCCAGCAGTTTAGACAGGGACACCGGGGAGCTGTTTTTT.

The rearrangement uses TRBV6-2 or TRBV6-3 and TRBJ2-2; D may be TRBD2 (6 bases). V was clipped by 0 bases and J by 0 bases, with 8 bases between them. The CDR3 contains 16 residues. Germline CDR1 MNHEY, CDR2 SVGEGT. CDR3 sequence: CASSYSASANTGELFF. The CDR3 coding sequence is TGTGCCAGCAGTTACTCGGCTAGCGCGAACACCGGGGAGCTGTTTTTT.

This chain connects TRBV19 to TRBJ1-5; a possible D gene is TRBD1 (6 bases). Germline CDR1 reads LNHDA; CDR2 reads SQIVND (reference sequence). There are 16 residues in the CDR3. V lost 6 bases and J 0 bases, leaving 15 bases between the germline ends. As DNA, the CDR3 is TGTGCCAGTAGCGTCCTAGGGGACAATAGCAATCAGCCCCAGCATTTT. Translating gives CASSVLGDNSNQPQHF.

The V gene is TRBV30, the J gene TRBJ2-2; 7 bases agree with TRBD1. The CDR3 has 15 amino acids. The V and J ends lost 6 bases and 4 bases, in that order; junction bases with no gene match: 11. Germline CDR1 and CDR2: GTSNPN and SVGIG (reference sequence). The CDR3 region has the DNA TGTGCCTGCTCGCGGACCGGGACAGTCACCGGGGAGCTGTTTTTT. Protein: CACSRTGTVTGELFF.

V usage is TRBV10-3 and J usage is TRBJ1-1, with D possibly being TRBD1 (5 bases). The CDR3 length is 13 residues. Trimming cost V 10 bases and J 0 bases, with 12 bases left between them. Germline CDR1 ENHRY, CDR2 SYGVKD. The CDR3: CANAGGVNTEAFF. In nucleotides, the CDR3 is TGTGCCAACGCTGGAGGGGTGAACACTGAAGCTTTCTTT.

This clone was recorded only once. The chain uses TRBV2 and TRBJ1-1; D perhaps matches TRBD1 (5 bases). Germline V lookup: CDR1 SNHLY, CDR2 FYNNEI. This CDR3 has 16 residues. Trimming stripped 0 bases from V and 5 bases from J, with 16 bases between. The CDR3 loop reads CASSEASSGVGTEAFF. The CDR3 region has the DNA TGTGCCAGCAGTGAAGCGTCCTCGGGGGTGGGGACTGAAGCTTTCTTT.

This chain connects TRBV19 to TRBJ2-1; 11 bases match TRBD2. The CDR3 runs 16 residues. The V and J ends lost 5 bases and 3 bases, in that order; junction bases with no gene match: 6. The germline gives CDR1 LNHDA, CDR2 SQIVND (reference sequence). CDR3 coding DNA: TGTGCCAGTAGTTCCCGGACTAGCGGGCGCTACAATGAGCAGTTCTTC. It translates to CASSSRTSGRYNEQFF. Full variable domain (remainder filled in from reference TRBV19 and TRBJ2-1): DGGITQSPKYLFRKEGQNVTLSCEQNLNHDAMYWYRQDPGQGLRLIYYSQIVNDFQKGDIAEGYSVSREKKESFPLTVTSAQKNPTAFYLCASSSRTSGRYNEQFFGPGTRLTVL.